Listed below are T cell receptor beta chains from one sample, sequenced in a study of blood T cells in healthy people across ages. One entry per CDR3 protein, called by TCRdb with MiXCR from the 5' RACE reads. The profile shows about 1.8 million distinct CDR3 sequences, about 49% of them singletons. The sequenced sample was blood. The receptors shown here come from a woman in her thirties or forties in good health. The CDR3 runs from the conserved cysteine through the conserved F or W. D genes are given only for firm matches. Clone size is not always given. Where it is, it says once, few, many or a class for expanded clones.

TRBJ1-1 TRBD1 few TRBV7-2 TGTGCCAGCAGCTTCATGGACAGGCGCACTGAAGCTTTCTTT CASSFMDRRTEAFF
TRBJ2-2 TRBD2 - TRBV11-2 TGTGCCAGCAGCTCTATTAGTTGGGACTACCTTACCGGGGAGCTGTTTTTT CASSSISWDYLTGELFF
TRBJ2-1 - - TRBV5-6 TGTGCCAGCAGCTTAATGACTAGCTCCTACAATGAGCAGTTCTTC CASSLMTSSYNEQFF
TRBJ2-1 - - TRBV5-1 TGCGCCAGCAGCCCCTGGGGGGACGGCTACAATGAGCAGTTCTTC CASSPWGDGYNEQFF
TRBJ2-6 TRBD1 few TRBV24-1 TGTGCCACCAGTGACACGACAGGGACTGGGGCCAACGTCCTGACTTTC CATSDTTGTGANVLTF
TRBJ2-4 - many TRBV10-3 TGTGCCATCAGTCCGGAGGGAAACATTCAGTACTTC CAISPEGNIQYF
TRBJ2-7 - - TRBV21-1 TGTGCCAGCAGCACAACGACGGACTGCTACGAGCAGTACTTC CASSTTTDCYEQYF
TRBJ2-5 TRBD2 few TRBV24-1 TGTGCCACCAGTGACAAGCGGGAGAGGATCCAAGAGACCCAGTACTTC CATSDKRERIQETQYF
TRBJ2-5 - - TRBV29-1 TGCAGCGTGGGAGTGAGCGGAGAGACCCAGTACTTC CSVGVSGETQYF
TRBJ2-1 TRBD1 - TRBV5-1 TGCGCCAGCAGATTGACAGGGAAGAATGAGGAGGAGCAGTTCTTC CASRLTGKNEEEQFF
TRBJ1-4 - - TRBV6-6 TGTGCCAGCAGATTCCAGGGGAGTGAAAAACTGTTTTTT CASRFQGSEKLFF
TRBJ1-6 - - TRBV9 TGTGCCAGCAGCGCACAGGGAGCCCTCCACTTT CASSAQGALHF
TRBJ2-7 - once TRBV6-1 TGTGCCAGCACTCGGGGTTACTACGAGCAGTACTTC CASTRGYYEQYF
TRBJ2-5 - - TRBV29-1 TGCAGCGTTGAAGGATTTTCCCAAGAGACCCAGTACTTC CSVEGFSQETQYF
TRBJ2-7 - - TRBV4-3 TGCGCCAGCAGCCAGAGGGTCGGGAGGGGGCGGGACAGAACTAACTACGAGCAGTACTTC CASSQRVGRGRDRTNYEQYF
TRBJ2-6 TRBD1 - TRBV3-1 TGTGCCAGCACCAAACTGACAGGGGGCGCCTCTGGGGCCAACGTCCTGACTTTC CASTKLTGGASGANVLTF
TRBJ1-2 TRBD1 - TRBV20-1 TGCAGTGCACTTTCCGGGACAGAGGTCTATGGCTACACCTTC CSALSGTEVYGYTF
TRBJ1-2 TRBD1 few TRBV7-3 TGTGCCAGCAGCTCGCTGGACAGGGGAAATGGCTACACCTTC CASSSLDRGNGYTF
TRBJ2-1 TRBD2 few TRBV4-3 TGCGCCAGCAGCCAAGATCCTGTTGTCCTAGCGGGCAATGAGCAGTTCTTC CASSQDPVVLAGNEQFF
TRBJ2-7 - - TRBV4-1 TGCGCCAGCAGCCAAGACTGGGGGGACCCCGAGCAGTACTTC CASSQDWGDPEQYF
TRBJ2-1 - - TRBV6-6 TGTGCTATACGTGGCAGGGGCATATACAATGAGCAGTTCTTC CAIRGRGIYNEQFF
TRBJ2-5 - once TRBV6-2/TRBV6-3 TGTGCCAGCCTCTCCGGGACATCAAGGGGGGGGACCCAGTACTTC CASLSGTSRGGTQYF
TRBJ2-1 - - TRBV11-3 TGTGCCAGCAGCGCCCAGGGGGAGCAGTTCTTC CASSAQGEQFF